This T cell receptor beta chain was captured in a study of cytomegalovirus exposure and HLA in healthy donors. PCR used 60 Vbeta primers and 13 Jbeta primers. Repertoires were generated with immunoSEQ multiplex PCR, while TCRdb's copy carries only in-frame clones and drops some. The table has over 80,000 clones, over 55% seen once. The donors gave bone marrow, and they were healthy. Details on this clone: What it binds is unknown.

Notes on the study in general: Both high specificity and high sensitivity reportedly marked the classifier's diagnosis of cytomegalovirus status. Versus the approximately 720-donor mean, an Asian-associated ancestry cluster reportedly showed fewer N-insertions in a later analysis.

Sequencing input: PBMCs. This TCR came from a boy younger than 18 in good health and CMV-seropositive.

CDR3 DNA: TGTGCCAGCAGTGAAGAGGCGGGTTTTCAGCCCCAGCATTTT. Amino acids: CASSEEAGFQPQHF. V is TRBV6-1 and J is TRBJ1-5; the D is unclear. This CDR3 has 14 residues. Germline lookup yields CDR1 MNHNS and CDR2 SASEGT. The germline V and J ends were trimmed by 1 base and 6 bases, with 10 bases remaining between them.